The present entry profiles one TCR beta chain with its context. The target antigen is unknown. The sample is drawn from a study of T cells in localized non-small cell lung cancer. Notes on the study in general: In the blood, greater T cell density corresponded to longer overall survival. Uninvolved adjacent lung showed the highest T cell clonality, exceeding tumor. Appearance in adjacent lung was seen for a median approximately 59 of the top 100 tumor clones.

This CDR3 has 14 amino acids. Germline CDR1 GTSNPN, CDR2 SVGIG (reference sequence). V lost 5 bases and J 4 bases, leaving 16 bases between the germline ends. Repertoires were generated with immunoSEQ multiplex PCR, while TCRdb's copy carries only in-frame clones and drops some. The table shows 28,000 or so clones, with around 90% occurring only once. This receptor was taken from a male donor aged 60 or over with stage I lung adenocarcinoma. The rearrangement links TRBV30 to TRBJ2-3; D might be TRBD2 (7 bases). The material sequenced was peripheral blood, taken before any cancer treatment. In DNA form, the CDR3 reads TGTGCCTGGGGCGGGGGCAGGGTCGCAGATACGCAGTATTTT. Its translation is CAWGGGRVADTQYF.